This T cell receptor (beta chain) originates from a study of CD8+ T cells in alopecia areata. Study-wide results and limits: The study found higher clonality in lesional than normal scalp, especially in alopecia totalis/universalis.

On this clone itself: The antigen is not known.

The V gene lost 3 bases and the J gene lost 4 bases, with 12 bases spanning the gap. The CDR3 is made up of 14 amino acids. In germline, CDR1 is SGHTA, CDR2 FQGNSA. Following RNA extraction, reverse transcription yielded cDNA that acted as the sequencing template. Produced via immunoSEQ multiplex PCR; TCRdb's table is partial and in-frame only. There are 130,000 to 150,000 clones in the sample; roughly four fifths occur only once, and 25% lies in the top ten. Specified treatment: oral pan-JAK inhibitor, 5-10 mg twice daily. The sequencing used CD8+ T cells sorted from blood, collected at week 4, from a patient treated with tofacitinib. This receptor was taken from a human donor with alopecia areata. The rearrangement uses TRBV7-2 and TRBJ2-5, with D possibly being TRBD1 (7 bases). This CDR3 reads CASSFGQGGETQYF. CDR3 DNA: TGTGCCAGCAGCTTCGGGCAGGGGGGAGAGACCCAGTACTTC.